The 16 T cell receptor beta chains presented below share a single source sample, sequenced in a study of technical replicates of blood from four donors. Generated by immunoSEQ multiplex PCR, the TCRdb table keeps only in-frame clones and is missing some. In the table there are 74,000 or so clones, just under 95% of which are singletons. The sequenced sample consisted of T cells isolated from PBMCs. Source of these receptors: a human donor in good health.

In its sample, this clone was seen once. V and J are TRBV4-1 and TRBJ1-1, with D uncertain. Per the germline V gene, CDR1 is MGHRA and CDR2 is YSYEKL. Deletions cut 1 base from V and 0 bases from J, with 9 bases between. This CDR3 has 15 residues. In nucleotides, the CDR3 is TGCGCCAGCAGCCAAGTAGAGGAAATGAACACTGAAGCTTTCTTT. Encoded protein: CASSQVEEMNTEAFF.

The chain uses TRBV30 and TRBJ2-1, with TRBD2 identical over 8 bases. Germline V CDR1 and CDR2: GTSNPN, SVGIG (reference sequence). The CDR3 extends over 15 amino acids. V dropped 5 bases and J dropped 0; count of bases not matched to a gene: 6. The CDR3 DNA is TGTGCCTGGCAAGGGCTAGCGGGCTCCTACAATGAGCAGTTCTTC. Translating gives CAWQGLAGSYNEQFF.

The V gene is TRBV4-2, the J gene TRBJ2-5; D is possibly TRBD2 (6 bases). Trimming removed 4 bases at V and 5 bases at J, with 20 bases between. The CDR3 contains 16 residues. CDR1 LGHNA and CDR2 YNFKEQ come from the germline V gene. For the CDR3, the DNA is TGTGCCAGCAGCCCCCGGGGAGGTCATCTTGCGGAGACCCAGTACTTC. It specifies CASSPRGGHLAETQYF.

V and J are TRBV28 and TRBJ1-4, with 10 bases identical to TRBD1. This CDR3 is 15 amino acids long. V lost 2 bases and J lost 8; bases outside the gene matches: 5. Germline loops: CDR1 MDHEN, CDR2 SYDVKM. The CDR3 loop is CASSLGGTGVEKLFF. CDR3 DNA sequence: TGTGCCAGCAGTTTAGGGGGGACAGGGGTCGAAAAACTGTTTTTT.

V gene TRBV6-1 combines with J gene TRBJ1-2, with D perhaps matching TRBD1 (5 bases). There are 14 residues in the CDR3. The germline CDR1 and CDR2 sequences are MNHNS and SASEGT. V dropped 2 bases and J dropped 5 bases, with 12 bases sitting between them. CDR3 coding DNA: TGTGCCAGCAGTGAACCGGGGGTTACATATGGCTACACCTTC. The encoded protein is CASSEPGVTYGYTF.

The CDR3 spells CASSLRTGVDEKLFF. The CDR3 DNA is TGTGCCAGCAGCTTAAGGACAGGGGTGGATGAAAAACTGTTTTTT. The chain joins TRBV9 to TRBJ1-4, with 9 bases matching TRBD1. The CDR3 is 15 residues long. The J segment lost 6 bases and the V segment lost 4 bases, leaving 7 bases of the junction unmatched. Germline assignment: CDR1 SGDLS and CDR2 YYNGEE.

The chain carries TRBV10-1 and TRBJ2-3; no definite D call. In germline, CDR1 is WNHNN, CDR2 SYGVQD (reference sequence). Trimming took 3 bases from V and 1 from J, leaving 2 bases between them. CDR3 length equals 12 residues. Here the CDR3 DNA reads TGCGCCAGCAGTGACGGCACAGATACGCAGTATTTT. Translated, it gives CASSDGTDTQYF.

This chain uses TRBV7-8 with TRBJ1-1; D not certain. The germline V and J ends were trimmed by 7 bases and 3 bases, with 9 bases remaining between them. This CDR3 has 12 amino acids. Germline assignment: CDR1 SGHVS and CDR2 FQNEAQ. The CDR3 coding sequence is TGTGCCAGCAATGCGGGGTACACTGAAGCTTTCTTT. Translating gives CASNAGYTEAFF.

This chain uses TRBV7-9 with TRBJ1-5, with TRBD1 as a possible D gene (5 bases). Germline CDR1 is SEHNR and CDR2 is FQNEAQ (reference sequence). V lost 2 bases and J 6 bases, leaving 11 bases between the germline ends. The CDR3 sequence is 14 residues long. CDR3 region: CASSLIGGGQPQHF. The CDR3 nucleotides are TGTGCCAGCAGCTTAATCGGGGGTGGTCAGCCCCAGCATTTT.

In this sample, this clone turned up once. The rearrangement uses TRBV14 and TRBJ2-7; D possibly corresponds to TRBD1 (6 bases). Germline-derived CDR1 and CDR2 are SGHDN and FVKESK. Trimming shortened V by 0 bases and J by 3 bases, and 15 bases separated the two germline ends. CDR3 length: 16 amino acids. CDR3 bases: TGTGCCAGCAGCCAAGATAGGATAAAAGGGGGCTACGAGCAGTACTTC. It encodes CASSQDRIKGGYEQYF.

The rearrangement links TRBV11-2 to TRBJ2-2, with a tentative D call TRBD1 (5 bases). Trimming shortened V by 5 bases and J by 4 bases, and 17 bases separated the two germline ends. This CDR3 comprises 16 residues. Looked up from germline, CDR1 is SGHAT and CDR2 is FQNNGV. The CDR3, as DNA: TGTGCCAGCAGCCCTATTAGGGGCCCGGGCACCGGGGAGCTGTTTTTT. It yields the protein CASSPIRGPGTGELFF.

The chain is built from TRBV5-6 and TRBJ2-7, with 8 bases lining up with TRBD1. V gave up 4 bases and J gave up 5 bases; unmatched junction bases: 11. This CDR3 region has 15 residues. Germline loops: CDR1 SGHDT, CDR2 YYEEEE. The CDR3: CASSPKPRGLNEQYF. CDR3 nucleotide sequence: TGTGCCAGCAGCCCGAAACCCAGGGGGCTAAACGAGCAGTACTTC.

The chain links TRBV27 to TRBJ1-1, with D maybe TRBD1 (6 bases). The CDR3 has 13 residues. The V end lost 2 bases, the J end lost 4 bases, and 8 bases lay between the germline ends. Germline CDR1 reads MNHEY; CDR2 reads SMNVEV (reference sequence). The CDR3 DNA is TGTGCCAGCAGTTTAAGCAGGGGCACTGAAGCTTTCTTT. Its protein is CASSLSRGTEAFF.

The chain carries TRBV6-5 and TRBJ2-2; D possibly corresponds to TRBD2 (5 bases). The CDR3 has 12 residues. The germline gives CDR1 MNHEY, CDR2 SVGAGI. V shed 10 bases and J shed 3 bases, with 9 bases lying between them. For the CDR3, the DNA is TGTGCCACCGGAGGCGACACCGGGGAGCTGTTTTTT. This encodes CATGGDTGELFF.

The chain joins TRBV27 to TRBJ2-2; 11 bases agree with TRBD2. The J segment lost 9 bases and the V segment lost 5 bases, leaving 11 bases of the junction unmatched. CDR3 length: 16 amino acids. Germline CDR1 and CDR2: MNHEY and SMNVEV (reference sequence). Here the CDR3 reads CASSPSTSGSNRELFF. The CDR3 DNA is TGTGCCAGCAGTCCCTCCACTAGCGGGAGTAACCGGGAGCTGTTTTTT.

J is TRBJ2-7 and V is TRBV7-3; 11 nucleotides align to TRBD2. Germline V gives CDR1 SGHTA, CDR2 FQGTGA. The V segment lost 5 bases and the J segment 3 bases; nucleotides outside the gene matches: 9. The CDR3 is 16 amino acids. Here the CDR3 DNA reads TGTGCCAGCAGCCCGGGGACTAGCGGAGTATTCTACGAGCAGTACTTC. Its protein product is CASSPGTSGVFYEQYF.